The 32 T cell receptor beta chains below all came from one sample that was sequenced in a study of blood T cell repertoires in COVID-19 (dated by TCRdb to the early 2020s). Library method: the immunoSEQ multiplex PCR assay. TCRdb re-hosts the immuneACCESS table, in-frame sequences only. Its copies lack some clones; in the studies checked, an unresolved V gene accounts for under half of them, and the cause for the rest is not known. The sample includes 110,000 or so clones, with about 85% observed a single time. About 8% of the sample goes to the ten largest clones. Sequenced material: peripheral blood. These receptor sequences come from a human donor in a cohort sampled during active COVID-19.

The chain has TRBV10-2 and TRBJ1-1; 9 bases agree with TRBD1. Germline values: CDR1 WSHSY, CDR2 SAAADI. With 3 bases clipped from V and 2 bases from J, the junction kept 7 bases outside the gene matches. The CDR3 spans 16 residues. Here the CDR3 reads CASSDTGTGINTEAFF. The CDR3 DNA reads TGCGCCAGCAGTGACACCGGGACAGGGATTAACACTGAAGCTTTCTTT.

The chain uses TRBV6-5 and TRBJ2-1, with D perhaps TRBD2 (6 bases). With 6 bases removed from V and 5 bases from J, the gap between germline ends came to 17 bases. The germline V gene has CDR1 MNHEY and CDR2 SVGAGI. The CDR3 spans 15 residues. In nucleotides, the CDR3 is TGTGCCAGCAGGGTTCAGGGCGGGGAAAACAATGAGCAGTTCTTC. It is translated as CASRVQGGENNEQFF.

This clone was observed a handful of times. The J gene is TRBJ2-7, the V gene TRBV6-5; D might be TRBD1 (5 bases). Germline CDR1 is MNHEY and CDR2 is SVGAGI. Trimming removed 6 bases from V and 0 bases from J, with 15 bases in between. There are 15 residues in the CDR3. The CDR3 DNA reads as TGTGCCAGCAGGCACCCCCAGGGTTCCTCCTACGAGCAGTACTTC. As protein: CASRHPQGSSYEQYF.

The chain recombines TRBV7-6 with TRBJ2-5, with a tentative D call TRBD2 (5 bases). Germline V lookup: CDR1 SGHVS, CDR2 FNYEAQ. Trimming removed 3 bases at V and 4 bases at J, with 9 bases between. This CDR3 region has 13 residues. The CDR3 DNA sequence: TGTGCCAGCAGCTTGGGTGGAGGAGAGACCCAGTACTTC. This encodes CASSLGGGETQYF.

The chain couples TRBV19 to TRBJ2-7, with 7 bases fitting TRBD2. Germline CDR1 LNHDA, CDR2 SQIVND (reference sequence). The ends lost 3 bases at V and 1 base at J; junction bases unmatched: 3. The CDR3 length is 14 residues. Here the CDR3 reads CASSIREDSYEQYF. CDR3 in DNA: TGTGCCAGTAGTATTCGGGAGGATTCCTACGAGCAGTACTTC.

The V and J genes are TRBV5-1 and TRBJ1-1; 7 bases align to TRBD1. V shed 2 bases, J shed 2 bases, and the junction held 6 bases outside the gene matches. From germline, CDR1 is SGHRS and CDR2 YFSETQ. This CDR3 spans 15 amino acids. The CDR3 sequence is CASSFEGGANTEAFF. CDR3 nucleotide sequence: TGCGCCAGCAGCTTCGAAGGGGGCGCAAACACTGAAGCTTTCTTT. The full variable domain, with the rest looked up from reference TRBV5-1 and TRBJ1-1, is KAGVTQTPRYLIKTRGQQVTLSCSPISGHRSVSWYQQTPGQGLQFLFEYFSETQRNKGNFPGRFSGRQFSNSRSEMNVSTLELGDSALYLCASSFEGGANTEAFFGQGTRLTVV.

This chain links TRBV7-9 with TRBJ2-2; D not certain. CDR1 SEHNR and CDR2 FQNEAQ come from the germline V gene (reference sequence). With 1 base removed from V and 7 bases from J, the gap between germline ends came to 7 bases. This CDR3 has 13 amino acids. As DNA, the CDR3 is TGTGCCAGCAGCTTAGGTTCAGTCGGGGAGCTGTTTTTT. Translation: CASSLGSVGELFF.

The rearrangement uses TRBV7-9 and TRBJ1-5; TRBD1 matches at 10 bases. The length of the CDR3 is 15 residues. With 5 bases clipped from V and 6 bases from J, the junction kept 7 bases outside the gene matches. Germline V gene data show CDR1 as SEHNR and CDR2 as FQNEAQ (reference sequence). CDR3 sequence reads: CASSPGQGVSQPQHF. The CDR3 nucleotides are TGTGCCAGCAGCCCAGGACAGGGGGTTAGTCAGCCCCAGCATTTT.

DNA of the CDR3: TGTGCCAGCAGCTTGAGCAGGAATAGCGGCACTGAAGCTTTCTTT. Its protein is CASSLSRNSGTEAFF. This chain uses TRBV5-4 with TRBJ1-1; no definite D call. This CDR3 comprises 15 residues. Trimming left V 1 base short and J 4 bases short, with 14 bases between. Germline loops: CDR1 SGHNT, CDR2 YYREEE (reference sequence).

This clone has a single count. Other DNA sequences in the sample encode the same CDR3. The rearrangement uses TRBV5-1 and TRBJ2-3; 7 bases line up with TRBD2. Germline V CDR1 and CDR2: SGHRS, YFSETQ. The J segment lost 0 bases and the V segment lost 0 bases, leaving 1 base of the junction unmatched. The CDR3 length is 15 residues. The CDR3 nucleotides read TGCGCCAGCAGCTTGGGCGGGGGAAGCACAGATACGCAGTATTTT. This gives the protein CASSLGGGSTDTQYF.

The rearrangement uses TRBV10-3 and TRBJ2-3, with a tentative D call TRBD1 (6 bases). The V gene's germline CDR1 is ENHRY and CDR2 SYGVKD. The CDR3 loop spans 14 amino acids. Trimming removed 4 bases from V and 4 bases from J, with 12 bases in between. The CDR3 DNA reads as TGTGCCATCAGTGGAACAGGGTCGGCAGATACGCAGTATTTT. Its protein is CAISGTGSADTQYF.

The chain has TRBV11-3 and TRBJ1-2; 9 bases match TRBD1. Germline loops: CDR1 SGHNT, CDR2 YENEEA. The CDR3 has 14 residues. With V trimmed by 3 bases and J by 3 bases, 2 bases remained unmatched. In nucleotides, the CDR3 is TGTGCCAGCAGCTTGGGACAGGGCTACTATGGCTACACCTTC. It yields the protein CASSLGQGYYGYTF.

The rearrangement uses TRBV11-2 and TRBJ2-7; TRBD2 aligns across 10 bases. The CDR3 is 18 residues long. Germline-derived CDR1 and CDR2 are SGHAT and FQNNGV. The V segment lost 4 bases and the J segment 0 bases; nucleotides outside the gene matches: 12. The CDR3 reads CASSSTRTSGKSSYEQYF. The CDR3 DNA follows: TGTGCCAGCAGCTCAACTAGGACTAGCGGTAAGAGCTCCTACGAGCAGTACTTC. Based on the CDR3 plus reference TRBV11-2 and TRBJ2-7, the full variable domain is EAGVAQSPRYKIIEKRQSVAFWCNPISGHATLYWYQQILGQGPKLLIQFQNNGVVDDSQLPKDRFSAERLKGVDSTLKIQPAKLEDSAVYLCASSSTRTSGKSSYEQYFGPGTRLTVT.

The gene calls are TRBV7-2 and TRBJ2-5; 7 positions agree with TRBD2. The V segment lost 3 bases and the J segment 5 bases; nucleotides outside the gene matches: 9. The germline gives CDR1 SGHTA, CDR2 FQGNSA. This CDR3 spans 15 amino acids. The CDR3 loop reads CASSFSGLGGETQYF. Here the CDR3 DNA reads TGTGCCAGCAGCTTCTCGGGTCTGGGGGGGGAGACCCAGTACTTC.

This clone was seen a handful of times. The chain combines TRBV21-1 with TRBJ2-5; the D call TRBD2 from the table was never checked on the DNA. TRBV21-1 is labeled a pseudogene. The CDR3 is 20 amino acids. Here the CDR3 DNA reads TGTGCCAGCAGCAAAGCGCTTTTTAAACTAGCGGGAGGGTCCCAAGAGACCCAGTACTTC. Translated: CASSKALFKLAGGSQETQYF.

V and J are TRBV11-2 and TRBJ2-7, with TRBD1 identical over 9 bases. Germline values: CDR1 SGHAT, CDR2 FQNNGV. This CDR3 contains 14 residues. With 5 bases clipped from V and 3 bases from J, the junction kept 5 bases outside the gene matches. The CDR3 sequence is CASSETGGFYEQYF. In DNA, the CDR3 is TGTGCCAGCAGCGAAACAGGGGGCTTCTACGAGCAGTACTTC.

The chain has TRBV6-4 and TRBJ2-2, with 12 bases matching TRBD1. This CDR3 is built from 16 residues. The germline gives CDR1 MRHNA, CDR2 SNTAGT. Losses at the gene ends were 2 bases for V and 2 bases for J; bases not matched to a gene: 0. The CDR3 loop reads CASSDGTGGNTGELFF. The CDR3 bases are TGTGCCAGCAGTGACGGGACAGGGGGCAACACCGGGGAGCTGTTTTTT.

CDR3: CSASRGGRYEQYF. In DNA form, the CDR3 reads TGCAGTGCTAGTCGGGGGGGGCGGTACGAGCAGTACTTC. The chain employs TRBV20-1 and TRBJ2-7, with TRBD2 matching 8 bases. Germline CDR1 DFQATT, CDR2 SNEGSKA (reference sequence). The CDR3 totals 13 residues. The J segment lost 4 bases and the V segment lost 3 bases, leaving 5 bases of the junction unmatched.

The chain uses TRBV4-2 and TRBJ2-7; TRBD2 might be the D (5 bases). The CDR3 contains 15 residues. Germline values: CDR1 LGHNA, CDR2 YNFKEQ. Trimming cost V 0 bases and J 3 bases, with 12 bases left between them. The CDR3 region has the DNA TGTGCCAGCAGCCAAGATCGGACTTACCTCTACGAGCAGTACTTC. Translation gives CASSQDRTYLYEQYF.

Written as DNA, the CDR3 is TGCGCCAGCAGCTTGGTGGGTACCGGGCAGGGGGGTCTGGTAGCTTTCTTT. Its protein product is CASSLVGTGQGGLVAFF. V is TRBV5-1 and J is TRBJ1-1; 7 nucleotides match TRBD1. The CDR3 consists of 17 residues. J gave up 10 bases and V 0 bases, and 18 bases lay outside the gene matches. The germline gives CDR1 SGHRS, CDR2 YFSETQ.

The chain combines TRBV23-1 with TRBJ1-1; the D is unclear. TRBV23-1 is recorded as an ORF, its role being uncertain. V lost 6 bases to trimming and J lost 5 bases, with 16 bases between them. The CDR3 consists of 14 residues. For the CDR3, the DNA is TGCGCCAGCAGCCAGAAACCCCGCTGGACTGAAGCTTTCTTT. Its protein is CASSQKPRWTEAFF.

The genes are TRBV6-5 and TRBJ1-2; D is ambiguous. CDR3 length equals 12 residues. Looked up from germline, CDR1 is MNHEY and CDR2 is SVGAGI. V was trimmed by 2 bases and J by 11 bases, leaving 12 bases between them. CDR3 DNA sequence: TGTGCCAGCAGTTACACCTCCGGGGATTACACCTTC. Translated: CASSYTSGDYTF.

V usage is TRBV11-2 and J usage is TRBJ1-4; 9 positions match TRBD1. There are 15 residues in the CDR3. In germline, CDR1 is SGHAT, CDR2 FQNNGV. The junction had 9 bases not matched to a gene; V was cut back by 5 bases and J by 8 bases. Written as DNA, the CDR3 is TGTGCCAGCAGCCAACAGGGGGCCCTGGGCGAAAAACTGTTTTTT. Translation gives CASSQQGALGEKLFF. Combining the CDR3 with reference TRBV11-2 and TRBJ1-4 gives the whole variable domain EAGVAQSPRYKIIEKRQSVAFWCNPISGHATLYWYQQILGQGPKLLIQFQNNGVVDDSQLPKDRFSAERLKGVDSTLKIQPAKLEDSAVYLCASSQQGALGEKLFFGSGTQLSVL.

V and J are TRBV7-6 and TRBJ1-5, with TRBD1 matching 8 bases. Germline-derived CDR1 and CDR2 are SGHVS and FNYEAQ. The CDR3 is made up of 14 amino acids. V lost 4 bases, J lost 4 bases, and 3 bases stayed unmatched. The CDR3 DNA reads TGTGCCAGCAGCTCGGGACAGGAGAATCAGCCCCAGCATTTT. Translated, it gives CASSSGQENQPQHF.

The CDR3 DNA reads TGTGCCAGTAGTATACGACAGGGAATTAAGGCTGAAGCTTTCTTT. Translated: CASSIRQGIKAEAFF. This sequence joins TRBV19 and TRBJ1-1; TRBD1 agrees at 7 bases. Unmatched junction bases numbered 9, after V lost 2 bases and J lost 6 bases. The germline gives CDR1 LNHDA, CDR2 SQIVND (reference sequence). The CDR3 is 15 residues long.

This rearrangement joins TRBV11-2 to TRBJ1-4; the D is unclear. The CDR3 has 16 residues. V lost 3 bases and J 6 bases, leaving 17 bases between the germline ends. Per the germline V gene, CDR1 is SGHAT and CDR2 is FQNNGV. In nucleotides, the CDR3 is TGTGCCAGCAGCTTGAACGGAGGACGTTCTGATGAAAAACTGTTTTTT. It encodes CASSLNGGRSDEKLFF.

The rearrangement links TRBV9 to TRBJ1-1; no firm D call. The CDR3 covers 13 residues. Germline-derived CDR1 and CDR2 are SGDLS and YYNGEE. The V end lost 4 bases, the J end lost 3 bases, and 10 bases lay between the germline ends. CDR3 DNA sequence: TGTGCCAGCAGCTCCAGGCGGGACACTGAAGCTTTCTTT. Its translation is CASSSRRDTEAFF. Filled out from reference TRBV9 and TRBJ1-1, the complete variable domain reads DSGVTQTPKHLITATGQRVTLRCSPRSGDLSVYWYQQSLDQGLQFLIQYYNGEERAKGNILERFSAQQFPDLHSELNLSSLELGDSALYFCASSSRRDTEAFFGQGTRLTVV.

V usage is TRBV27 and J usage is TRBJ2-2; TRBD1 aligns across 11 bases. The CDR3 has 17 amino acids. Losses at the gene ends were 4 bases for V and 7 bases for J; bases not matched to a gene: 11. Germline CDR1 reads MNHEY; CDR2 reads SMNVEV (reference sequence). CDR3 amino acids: CASSSYGTGGFVGELFF. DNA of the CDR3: TGTGCCAGCAGTTCCTATGGGACAGGGGGTTTTGTCGGGGAGCTGTTTTTT.

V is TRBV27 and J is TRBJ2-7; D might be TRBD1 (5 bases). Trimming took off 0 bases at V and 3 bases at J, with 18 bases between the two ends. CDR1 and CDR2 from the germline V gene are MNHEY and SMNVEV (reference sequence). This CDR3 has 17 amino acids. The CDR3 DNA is TGTGCCAGCAGTTTATCAGGGGTTAAGAGGATCATCTACGAGCAGTACTTC. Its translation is CASSLSGVKRIIYEQYF.

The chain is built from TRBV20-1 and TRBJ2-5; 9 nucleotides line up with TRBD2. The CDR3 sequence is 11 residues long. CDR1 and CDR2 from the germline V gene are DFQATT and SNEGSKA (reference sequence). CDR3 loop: CSAGGQETQYF. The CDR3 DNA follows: TGCAGCGCGGGAGGGCAAGAGACCCAGTACTTC.

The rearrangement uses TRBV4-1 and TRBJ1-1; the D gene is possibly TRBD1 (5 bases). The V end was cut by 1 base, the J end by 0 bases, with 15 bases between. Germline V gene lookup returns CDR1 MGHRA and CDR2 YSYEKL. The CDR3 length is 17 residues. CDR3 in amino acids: CASSQAHGGGLNTEAFF. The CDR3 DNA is TGCGCCAGCAGCCAAGCCCATGGGGGGGGATTGAACACTGAAGCTTTCTTT.

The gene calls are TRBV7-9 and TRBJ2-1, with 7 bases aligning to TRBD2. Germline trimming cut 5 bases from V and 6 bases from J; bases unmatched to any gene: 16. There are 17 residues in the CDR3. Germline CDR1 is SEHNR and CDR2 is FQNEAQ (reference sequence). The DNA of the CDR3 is TGTGCCAGCAGCGTAAGTGTAGCGGGCCCTCCCTCCAATGAGCAGTTCTTC. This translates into CASSVSVAGPPSNEQFF.